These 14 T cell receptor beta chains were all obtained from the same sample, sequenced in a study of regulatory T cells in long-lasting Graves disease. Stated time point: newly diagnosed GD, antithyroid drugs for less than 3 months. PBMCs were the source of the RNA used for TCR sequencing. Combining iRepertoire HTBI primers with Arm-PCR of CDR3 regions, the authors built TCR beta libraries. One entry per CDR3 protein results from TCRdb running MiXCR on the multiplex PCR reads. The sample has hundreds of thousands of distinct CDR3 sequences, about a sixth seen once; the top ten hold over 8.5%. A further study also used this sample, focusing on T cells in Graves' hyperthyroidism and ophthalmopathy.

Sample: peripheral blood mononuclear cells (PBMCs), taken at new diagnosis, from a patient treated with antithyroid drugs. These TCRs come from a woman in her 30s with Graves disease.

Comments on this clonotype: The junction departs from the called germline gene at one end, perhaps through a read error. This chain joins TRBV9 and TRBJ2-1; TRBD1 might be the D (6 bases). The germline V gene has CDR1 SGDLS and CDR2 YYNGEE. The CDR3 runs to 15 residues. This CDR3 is CTSSVEPGTYNEQFF. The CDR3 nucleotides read TGTACCAGCAGCGTAGAGCCGGGGACATACAATGAGCAGTTCTTC. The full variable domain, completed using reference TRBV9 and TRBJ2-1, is DSGVTQTPKHLITATGQRVTLRCSPRSGDLSVYWYQQSLDQGLQFLIQYYNGEERAKGNILERFSAQQFPDLHSELNLSSLELGDSALYFCTSSVEPGTYNEQFFGPGTRLTVL.

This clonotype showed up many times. This CDR3 is CASSRGRGAYGYTF. The CDR3 nucleotides are TGTGCCAGCAGCCGGGGCAGGGGAGCCTATGGCTACACCTTC. The rearrangement joins TRBV7-2 to TRBJ1-2, with D maybe TRBD1 (6 bases). The length of the CDR3 is 14 residues. Germline V gives CDR1 SGHTA, CDR2 FQGNSA. Deletions cut 5 bases from V and 4 bases from J, with 14 bases between.

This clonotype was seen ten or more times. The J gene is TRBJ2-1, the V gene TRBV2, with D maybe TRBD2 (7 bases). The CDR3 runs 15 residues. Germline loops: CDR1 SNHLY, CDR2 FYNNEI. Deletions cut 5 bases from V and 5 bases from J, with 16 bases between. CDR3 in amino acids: CASSWDQGRDNEQFF. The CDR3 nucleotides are TGTGCCAGCAGTTGGGACCAGGGGAGGGACAATGAGCAGTTCTTC.

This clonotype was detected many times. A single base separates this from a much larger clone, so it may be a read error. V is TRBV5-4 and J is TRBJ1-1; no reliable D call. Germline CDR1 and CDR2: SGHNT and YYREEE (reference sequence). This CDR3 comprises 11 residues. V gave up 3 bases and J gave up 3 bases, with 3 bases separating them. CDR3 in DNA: TGTGCCAGCAGCTACTACACTGAAGCTTTCTTT. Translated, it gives CASSYYTEAFF.

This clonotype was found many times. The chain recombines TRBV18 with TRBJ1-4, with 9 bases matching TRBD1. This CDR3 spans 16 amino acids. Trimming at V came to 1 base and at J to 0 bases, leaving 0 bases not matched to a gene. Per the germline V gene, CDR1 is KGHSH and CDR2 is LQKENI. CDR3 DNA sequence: TGTGCCAGCTCACCACGACAGGGGGCAACTAATGAAAAACTGTTTTTT. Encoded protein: CASSPRQGATNEKLFF.

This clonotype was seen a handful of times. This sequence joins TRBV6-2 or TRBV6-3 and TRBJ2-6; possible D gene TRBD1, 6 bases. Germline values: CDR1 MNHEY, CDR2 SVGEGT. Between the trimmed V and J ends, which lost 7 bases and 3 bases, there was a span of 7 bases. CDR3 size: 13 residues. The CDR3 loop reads CASKGGGANVLTF. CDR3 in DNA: TGTGCCAGCAAAGGGGGTGGGGCCAACGTCCTGACTTTC.

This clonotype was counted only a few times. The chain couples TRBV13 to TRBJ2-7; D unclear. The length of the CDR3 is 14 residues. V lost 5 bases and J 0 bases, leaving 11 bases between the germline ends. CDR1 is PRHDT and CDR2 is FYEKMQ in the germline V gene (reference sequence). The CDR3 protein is CASSPLGVSYEQYF. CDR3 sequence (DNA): TGTGCCAGCAGCCCCCTTGGCGTCTCCTACGAGCAGTACTTC.

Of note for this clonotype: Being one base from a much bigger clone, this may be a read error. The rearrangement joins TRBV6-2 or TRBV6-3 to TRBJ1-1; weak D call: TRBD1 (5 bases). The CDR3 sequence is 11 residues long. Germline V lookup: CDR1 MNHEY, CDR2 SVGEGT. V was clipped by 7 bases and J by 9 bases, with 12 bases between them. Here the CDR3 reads CASTYGTKAFF. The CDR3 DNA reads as TGTGCCAGCACCTACGGGACTAAAGCTTTCTTT.

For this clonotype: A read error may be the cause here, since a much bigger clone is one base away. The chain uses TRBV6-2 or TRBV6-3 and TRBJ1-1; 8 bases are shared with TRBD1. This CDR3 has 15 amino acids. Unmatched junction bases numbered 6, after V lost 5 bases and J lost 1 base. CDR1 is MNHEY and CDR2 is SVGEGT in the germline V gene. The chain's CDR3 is CASSELGQENTEAFF. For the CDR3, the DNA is TGTGCCAGCAGTGAATTGGGACAGGAGAACACTGAAGCTTTCTTT.

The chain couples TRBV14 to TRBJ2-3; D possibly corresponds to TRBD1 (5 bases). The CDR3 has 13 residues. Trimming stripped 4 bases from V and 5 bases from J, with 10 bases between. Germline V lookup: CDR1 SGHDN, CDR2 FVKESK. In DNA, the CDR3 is TGTGCCAGCAGCCTTACTCAGGGAGATACGCAGTATTTT. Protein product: CASSLTQGDTQYF.

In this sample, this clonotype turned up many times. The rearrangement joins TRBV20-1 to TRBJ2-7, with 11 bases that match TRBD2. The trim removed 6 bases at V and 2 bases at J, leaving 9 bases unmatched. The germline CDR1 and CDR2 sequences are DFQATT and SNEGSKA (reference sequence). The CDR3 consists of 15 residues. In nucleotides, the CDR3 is TGCAGTGCCCCGCCACTAGCGGGAGACCCCTACGAGCAGTACTTC. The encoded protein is CSAPPLAGDPYEQYF.

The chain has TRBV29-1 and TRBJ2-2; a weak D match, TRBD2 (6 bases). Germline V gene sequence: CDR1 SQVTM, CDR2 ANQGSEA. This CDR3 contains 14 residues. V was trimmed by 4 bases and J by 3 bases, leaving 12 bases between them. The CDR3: CSVGAAGYTGELFF. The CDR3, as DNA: TGCAGCGTTGGGGCAGCGGGCTACACCGGGGAGCTGTTTTTT.

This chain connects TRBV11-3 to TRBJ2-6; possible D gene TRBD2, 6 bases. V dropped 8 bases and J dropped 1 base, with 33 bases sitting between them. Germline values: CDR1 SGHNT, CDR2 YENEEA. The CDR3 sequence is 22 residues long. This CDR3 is CASSPRVGEAVVGRSGANVLTF. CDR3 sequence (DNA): TGTGCCAGCTCACCACGCGTCGGGGAGGCTGTAGTCGGACGTTCTGGGGCCAACGTCCTGACTTTC.

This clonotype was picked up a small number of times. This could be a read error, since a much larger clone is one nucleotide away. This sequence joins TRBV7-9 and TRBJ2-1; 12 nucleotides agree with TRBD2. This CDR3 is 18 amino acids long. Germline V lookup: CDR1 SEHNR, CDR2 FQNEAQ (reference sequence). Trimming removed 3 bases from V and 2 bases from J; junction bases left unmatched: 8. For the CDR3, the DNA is TGTGCCAGCAGCTTTCTAGCGGGAGGGCCTCGCCCCTACAATGAGCAGTTCTTC. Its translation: CASSFLAGGPRPYNEQFF.